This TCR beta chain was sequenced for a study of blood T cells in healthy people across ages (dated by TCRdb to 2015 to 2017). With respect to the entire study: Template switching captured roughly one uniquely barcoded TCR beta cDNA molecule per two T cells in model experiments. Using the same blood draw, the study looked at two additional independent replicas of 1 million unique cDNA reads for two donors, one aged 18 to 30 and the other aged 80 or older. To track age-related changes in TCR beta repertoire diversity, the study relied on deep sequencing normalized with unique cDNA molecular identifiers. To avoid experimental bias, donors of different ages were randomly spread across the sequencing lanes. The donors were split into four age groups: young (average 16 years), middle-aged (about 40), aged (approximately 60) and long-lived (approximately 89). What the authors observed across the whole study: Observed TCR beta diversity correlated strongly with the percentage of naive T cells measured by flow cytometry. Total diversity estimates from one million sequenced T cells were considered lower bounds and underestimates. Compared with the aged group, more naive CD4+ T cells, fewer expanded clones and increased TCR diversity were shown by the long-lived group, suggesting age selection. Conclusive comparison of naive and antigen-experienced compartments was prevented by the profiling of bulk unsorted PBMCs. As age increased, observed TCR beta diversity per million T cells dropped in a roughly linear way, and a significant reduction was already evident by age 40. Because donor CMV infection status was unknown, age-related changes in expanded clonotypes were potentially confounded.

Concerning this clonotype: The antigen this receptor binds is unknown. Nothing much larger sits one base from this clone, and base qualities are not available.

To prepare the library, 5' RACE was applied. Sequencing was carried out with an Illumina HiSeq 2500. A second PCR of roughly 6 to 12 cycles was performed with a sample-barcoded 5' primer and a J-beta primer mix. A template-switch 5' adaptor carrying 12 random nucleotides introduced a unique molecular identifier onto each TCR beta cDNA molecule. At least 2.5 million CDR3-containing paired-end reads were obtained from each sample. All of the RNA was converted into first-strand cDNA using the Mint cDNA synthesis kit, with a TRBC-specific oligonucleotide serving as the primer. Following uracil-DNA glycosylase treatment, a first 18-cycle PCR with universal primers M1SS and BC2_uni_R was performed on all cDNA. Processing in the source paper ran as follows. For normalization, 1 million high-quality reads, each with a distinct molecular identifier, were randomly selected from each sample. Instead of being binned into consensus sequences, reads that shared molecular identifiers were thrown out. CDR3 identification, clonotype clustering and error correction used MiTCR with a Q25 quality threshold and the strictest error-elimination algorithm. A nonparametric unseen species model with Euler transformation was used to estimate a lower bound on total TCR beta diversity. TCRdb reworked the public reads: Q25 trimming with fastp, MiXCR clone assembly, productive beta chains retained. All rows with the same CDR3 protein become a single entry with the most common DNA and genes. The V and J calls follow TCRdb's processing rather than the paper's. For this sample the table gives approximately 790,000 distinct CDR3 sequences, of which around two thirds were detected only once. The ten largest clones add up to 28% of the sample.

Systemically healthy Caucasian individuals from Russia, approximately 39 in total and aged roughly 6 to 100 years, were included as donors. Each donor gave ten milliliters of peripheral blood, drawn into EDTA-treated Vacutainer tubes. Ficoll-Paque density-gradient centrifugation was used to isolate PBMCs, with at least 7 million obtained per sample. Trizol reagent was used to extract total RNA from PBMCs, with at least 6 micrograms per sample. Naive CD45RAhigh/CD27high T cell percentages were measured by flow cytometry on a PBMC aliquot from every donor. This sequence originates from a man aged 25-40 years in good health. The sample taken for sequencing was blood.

The DNA sequence reads TGCGCCAGCAGCCAAGAGGGGTTAGGTCAGCCCCAGCATTTT. This is translated as CASSQEGLGQPQHF. The chain joins TRBV4-1 to TRBJ1-5, with the D gene not confidently named. According to the germline V gene, CDR1 reads MGHRA and CDR2 reads YSYEKL. The trim is 0 bases for V and 6 bases for J, with a gap of 9 bases between the germline ends. The CDR3 holds 14 amino acids from the cysteine to the phenylalanine. Only the CDR3 DNA is retained, 42 bases long and in frame from the first base.